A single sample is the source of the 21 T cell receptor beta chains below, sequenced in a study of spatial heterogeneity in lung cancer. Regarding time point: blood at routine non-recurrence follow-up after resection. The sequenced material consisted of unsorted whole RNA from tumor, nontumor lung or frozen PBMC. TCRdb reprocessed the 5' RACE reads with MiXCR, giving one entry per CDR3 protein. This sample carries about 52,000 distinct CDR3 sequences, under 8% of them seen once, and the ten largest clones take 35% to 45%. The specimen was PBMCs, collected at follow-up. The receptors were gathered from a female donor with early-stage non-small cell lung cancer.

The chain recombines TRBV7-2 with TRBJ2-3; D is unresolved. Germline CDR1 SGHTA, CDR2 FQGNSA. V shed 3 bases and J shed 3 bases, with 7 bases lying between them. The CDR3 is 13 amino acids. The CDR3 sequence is CASSLVGTDTQYF. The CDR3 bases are TGTGCCAGCAGCTTGGTAGGAACAGATACGCAGTATTTT.

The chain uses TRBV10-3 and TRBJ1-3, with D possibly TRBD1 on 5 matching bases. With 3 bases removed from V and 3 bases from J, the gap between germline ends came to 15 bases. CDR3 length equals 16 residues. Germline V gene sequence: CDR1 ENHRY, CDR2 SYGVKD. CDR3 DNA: TGTGCCATCAGTGACTGGGGCCCCTTGGATGGAAACACCATATATTTT. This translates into CAISDWGPLDGNTIYF.

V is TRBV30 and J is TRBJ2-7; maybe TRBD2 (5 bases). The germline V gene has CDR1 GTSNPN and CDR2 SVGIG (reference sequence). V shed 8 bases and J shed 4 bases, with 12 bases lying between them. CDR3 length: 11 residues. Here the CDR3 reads CAVGSRYEQYF. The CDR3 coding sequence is TGTGCCGTGGGGAGCCGGTACGAGCAGTACTTC.

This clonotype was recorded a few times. DNA of the CDR3: TGCAGCGTTGTCCCGACTAGCGGGGTATACAATGAGCAGTTCTTC. As protein: CSVVPTSGVYNEQFF. This rearrangement joins TRBV29-1 to TRBJ2-1; 11 bases map to TRBD2. The CDR3 loop spans 15 amino acids. With 4 bases clipped from V and 4 bases from J, the junction kept 6 bases outside the gene matches. Germline loops: CDR1 SQVTM, CDR2 ANQGSEA.

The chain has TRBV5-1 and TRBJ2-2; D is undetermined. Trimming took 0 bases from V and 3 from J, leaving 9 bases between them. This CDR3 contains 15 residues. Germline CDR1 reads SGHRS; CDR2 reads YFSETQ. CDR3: CASSLDGRYTGELFF. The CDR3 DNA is TGCGCCAGCAGCTTGGATGGCAGATACACCGGGGAGCTGTTTTTT.

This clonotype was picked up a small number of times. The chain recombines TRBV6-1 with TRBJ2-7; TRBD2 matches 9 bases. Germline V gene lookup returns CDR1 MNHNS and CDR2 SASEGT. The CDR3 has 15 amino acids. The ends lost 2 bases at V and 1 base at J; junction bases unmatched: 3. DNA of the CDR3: TGTGCCAGCAGTGAATGGAGCGGGGGGTCCTACGAGCAGTACTTC. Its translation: CASSEWSGGSYEQYF.

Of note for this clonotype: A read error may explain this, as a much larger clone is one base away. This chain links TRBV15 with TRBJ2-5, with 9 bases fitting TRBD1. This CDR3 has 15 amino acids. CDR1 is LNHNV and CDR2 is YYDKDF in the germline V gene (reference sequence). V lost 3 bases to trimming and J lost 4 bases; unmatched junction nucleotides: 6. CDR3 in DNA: TGTGCCACCAGCAGGTCCGGGACAGGGACAGAGACCCAGTACTTC. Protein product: CATSRSGTGTETQYF.

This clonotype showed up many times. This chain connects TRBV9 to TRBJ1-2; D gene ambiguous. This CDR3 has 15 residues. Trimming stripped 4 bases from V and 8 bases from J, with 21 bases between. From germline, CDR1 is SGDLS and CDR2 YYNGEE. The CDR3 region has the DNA TGTGCCAGCAGCTCCGGTTCCGTGGCCCGTGGCGGCTACACCTTC. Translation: CASSSGSVARGGYTF.

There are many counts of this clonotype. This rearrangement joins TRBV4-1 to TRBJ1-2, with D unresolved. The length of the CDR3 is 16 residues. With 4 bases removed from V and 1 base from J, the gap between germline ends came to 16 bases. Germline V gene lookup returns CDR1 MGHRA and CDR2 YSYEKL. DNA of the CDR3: TGCGCCAGCAGCCGTGGTGGGGTCTCCCTTAACTATGGCTACACCTTC. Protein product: CASSRGGVSLNYGYTF.

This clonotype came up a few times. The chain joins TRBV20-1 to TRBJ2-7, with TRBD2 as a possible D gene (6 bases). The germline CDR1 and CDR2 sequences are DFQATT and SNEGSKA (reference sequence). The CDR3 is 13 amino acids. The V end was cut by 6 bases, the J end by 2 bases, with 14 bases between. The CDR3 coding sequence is TGCAGTGCGCAGGAGGGACCGACCTACGAGCAGTACTTC. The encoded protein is CSAQEGPTYEQYF.

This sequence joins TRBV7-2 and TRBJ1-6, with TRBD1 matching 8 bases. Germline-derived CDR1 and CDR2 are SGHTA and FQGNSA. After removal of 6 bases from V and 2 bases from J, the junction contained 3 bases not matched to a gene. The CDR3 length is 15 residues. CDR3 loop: CASREDRAYNSPLHF. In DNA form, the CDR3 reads TGTGCCAGCAGAGAGGACAGGGCCTATAATTCACCCCTCCACTTT.

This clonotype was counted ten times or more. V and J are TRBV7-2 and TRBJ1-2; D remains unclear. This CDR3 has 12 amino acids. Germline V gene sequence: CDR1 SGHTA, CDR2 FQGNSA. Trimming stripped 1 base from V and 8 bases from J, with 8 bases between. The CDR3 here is CASSLGIAGYTF. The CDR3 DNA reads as TGTGCCAGCAGCTTAGGGATAGCGGGCTACACCTTC.

The CDR3, as DNA: TGTGCCAGCAGTTTGGACAGAAACACAGATACGCAGTATTTT. Protein sequence: CASSLDRNTDTQYF. The V gene is TRBV6-6, the J gene TRBJ2-3, with a weak D call TRBD1 (6 bases). CDR3 length equals 14 residues. Between the trimmed V and J ends, which lost 4 bases and 2 bases, there was a span of 10 bases. Germline CDR1 MNHNY, CDR2 SVGAGI (reference sequence).

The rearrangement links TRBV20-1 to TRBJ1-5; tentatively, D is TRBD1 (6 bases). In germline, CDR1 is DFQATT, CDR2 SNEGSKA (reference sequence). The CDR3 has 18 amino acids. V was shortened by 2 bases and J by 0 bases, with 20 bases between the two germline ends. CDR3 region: CSARPWQGGGYSNQPQHF. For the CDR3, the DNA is TGCAGTGCTAGACCCTGGCAGGGAGGGGGGTATAGCAATCAGCCCCAGCATTTT.

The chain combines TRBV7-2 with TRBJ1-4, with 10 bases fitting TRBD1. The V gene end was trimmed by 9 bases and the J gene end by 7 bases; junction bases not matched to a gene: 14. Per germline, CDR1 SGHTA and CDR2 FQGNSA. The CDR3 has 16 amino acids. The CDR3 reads CARSQIRGTGVEKLFF. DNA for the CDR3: TGTGCCAGGAGCCAGATCCGAGGGACAGGGGTTGAAAAACTGTTTTTT.

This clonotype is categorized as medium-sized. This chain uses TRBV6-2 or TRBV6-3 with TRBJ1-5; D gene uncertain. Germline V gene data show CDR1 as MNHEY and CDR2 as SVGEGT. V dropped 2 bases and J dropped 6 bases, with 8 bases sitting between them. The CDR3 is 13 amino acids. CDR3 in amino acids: CASSYGHLQPQHF. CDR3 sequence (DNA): TGTGCCAGCAGTTACGGGCACCTTCAGCCCCAGCATTTT.

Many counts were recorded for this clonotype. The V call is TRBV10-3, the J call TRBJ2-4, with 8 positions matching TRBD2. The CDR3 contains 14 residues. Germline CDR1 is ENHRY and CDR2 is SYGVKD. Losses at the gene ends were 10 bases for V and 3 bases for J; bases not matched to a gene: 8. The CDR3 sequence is CATQIGGDKNIQYF. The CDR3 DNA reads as TGTGCCACCCAAATCGGGGGGGACAAAAACATTCAGTACTTC.

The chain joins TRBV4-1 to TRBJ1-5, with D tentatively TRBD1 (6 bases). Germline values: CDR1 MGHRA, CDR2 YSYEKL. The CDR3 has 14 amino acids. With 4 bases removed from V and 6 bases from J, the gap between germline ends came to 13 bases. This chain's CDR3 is CASSPLGGSQPQHF. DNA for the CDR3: TGCGCCAGCAGCCCCCTGGGGGGCTCTCAGCCCCAGCATTTT.

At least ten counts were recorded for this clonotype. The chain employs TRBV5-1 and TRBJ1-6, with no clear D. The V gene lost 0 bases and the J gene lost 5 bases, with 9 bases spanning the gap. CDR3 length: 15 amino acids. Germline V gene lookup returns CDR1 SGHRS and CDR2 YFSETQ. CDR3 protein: CASSLDLNHNSPLHF. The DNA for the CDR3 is TGCGCCAGCAGCTTGGACCTGAATCATAATTCACCCCTCCACTTT.

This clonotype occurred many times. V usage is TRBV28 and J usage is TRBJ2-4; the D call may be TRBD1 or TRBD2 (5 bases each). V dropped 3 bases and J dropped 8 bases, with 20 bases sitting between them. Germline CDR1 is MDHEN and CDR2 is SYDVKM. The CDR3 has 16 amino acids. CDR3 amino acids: CASSFSGSGNGDIQYF. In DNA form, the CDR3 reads TGTGCCAGCAGTTTTTCAGGGTCTGGTAACGGGGACATTCAGTACTTC.

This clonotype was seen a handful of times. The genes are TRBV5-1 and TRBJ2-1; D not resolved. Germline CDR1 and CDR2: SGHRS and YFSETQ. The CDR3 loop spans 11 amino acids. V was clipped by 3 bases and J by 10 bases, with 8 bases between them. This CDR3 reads CASSSLKEQFF. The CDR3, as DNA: TGCGCCAGCAGCTCCCTCAAGGAGCAGTTCTTC.